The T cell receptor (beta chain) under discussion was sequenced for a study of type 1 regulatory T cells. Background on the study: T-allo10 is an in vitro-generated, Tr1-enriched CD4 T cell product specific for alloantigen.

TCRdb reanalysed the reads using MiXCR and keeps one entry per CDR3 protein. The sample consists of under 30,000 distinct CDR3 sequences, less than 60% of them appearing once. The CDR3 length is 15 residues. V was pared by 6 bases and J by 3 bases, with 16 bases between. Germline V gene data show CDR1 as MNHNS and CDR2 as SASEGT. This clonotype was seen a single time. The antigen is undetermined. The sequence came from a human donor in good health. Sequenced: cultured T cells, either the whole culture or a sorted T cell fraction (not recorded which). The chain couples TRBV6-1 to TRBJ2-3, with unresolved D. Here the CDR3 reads CASRGQARATDTQYF. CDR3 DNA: TGTGCCAGCAGGGGCCAGGCCCGAGCGACAGATACGCAGTATTTT.